Shown below are 15 T cell receptor beta chains from a single sample sequenced in a study of naive and memory T cell subsets. The SP2 primer and nested alpha and beta constant region primers amplified ligated cDNA in four rounds. Via MiXCR, TCRdb re-called the 5' RACE reads, giving one row per CDR3 protein. The repertoire holds approximately 49,000 distinct CDR3 sequences, with about 4.8% as singletons. An oligonucleotide containing a UMI was ligated to the 3' end of TCR cDNA. These receptor sequences come from a female donor in good health.

Many counts were recorded for this clonotype. This chain connects TRBV11-2 to TRBJ2-2; D is unresolved. V lost 1 base and J lost 9, with 18 bases in between. This CDR3 has 16 residues. Germline lookup yields CDR1 SGHAT and CDR2 FQNNGV. The CDR3 protein is CASSLGYRASLRELFF. CDR3 sequence (DNA): TGTGCCAGCAGCTTAGGGTACCGCGCGAGCCTCCGGGAGCTGTTTTTT. Drawing the rest from reference TRBV11-2 and TRBJ2-2, the complete variable domain is EAGVAQSPRYKIIEKRQSVAFWCNPISGHATLYWYQQILGQGPKLLIQFQNNGVVDDSQLPKDRFSAERLKGVDSTLKIQPAKLEDSAVYLCASSLGYRASLRELFFGEGSRLTVL.

This clonotype has only a few counts. This may be a read error, as it is one base from a much larger clone. The V call is TRBV28, the J call TRBJ1-1, with D possibly TRBD1 on 5 matching bases. CDR1 is MDHEN, CDR2 SYDVKM, per germline. V lost 6 bases and J lost 7, with 9 bases in between. The CDR3 is 11 residues long. CDR3 in DNA: TGTGCCAGCAGCTCGGGGGGTGAAGCTTTCTTT. Its translation: CASSSGGEAFF.

There are many counts of this clonotype. This chain links TRBV20-1 with TRBJ2-1, with 8 bases identical to TRBD2. V lost 1 base and J lost 6; bases outside the gene matches: 14. Per germline, CDR1 DFQATT and CDR2 SNEGSKA (reference sequence). The CDR3 totals 17 residues. CDR3: CSARGLAGLPGTNEQFF. The CDR3 DNA is TGCAGTGCTAGAGGGCTAGCGGGCCTTCCAGGGACCAATGAGCAGTTCTTC.

This clonotype was seen repeatedly, ten times or more. V and J are TRBV29-1 and TRBJ1-2; 9 bases match TRBD1. The J segment lost 4 bases and the V segment lost 5 bases, leaving 2 bases of the junction unmatched. Looked up from germline, CDR1 is SQVTM and CDR2 is ANQGSEA. The CDR3 contains 12 residues. CDR3 DNA: TGCAGCGTTCCACAGGGGGCCTATGGCTACACCTTC. This gives the protein CSVPQGAYGYTF.

This clonotype was found many times. This CDR3 reads CASSGPERPGNTEAFF. Here the CDR3 DNA reads TGCGCCAGCAGTGGGCCCGAGAGGCCAGGGAACACTGAAGCTTTCTTT. The gene calls are TRBV10-2 and TRBJ1-1; unclear D gene. The germline V gene has CDR1 WSHSY and CDR2 SAAADI. The CDR3 runs 16 residues. The V gene lost 4 bases and the J gene lost 1 base, with 16 bases spanning the gap.

Many counts were recorded for this clonotype. V usage is TRBV7-9 and J usage is TRBJ2-1; D is perhaps TRBD2 (5 bases). The ends were cut back, 2 bases at V and 7 bases at J, with 12 bases in the middle. The CDR3 totals 14 residues. Germline V gives CDR1 SEHNR, CDR2 FQNEAQ (reference sequence). The CDR3 coding sequence is TGTGCCAGCAGCTTACACGGAGGACCAAATGAGCAGTTCTTC. It codes for CASSLHGGPNEQFF.

Ten or more counts support this clonotype. The chain combines TRBV19 with TRBJ2-1; a weak D match, TRBD2 (5 bases). This CDR3 has 14 residues. Germline assignment: CDR1 LNHDA and CDR2 SQIVND (reference sequence). V was shortened by 5 bases and J by 3 bases, with 11 bases between the two germline ends. In DNA, the CDR3 is TGTGCCAGTAGTGACTACGGAAACTACAATGAGCAGTTCTTC. It encodes CASSDYGNYNEQFF.

The rearrangement joins TRBV27 to TRBJ1-1; D remains ambiguous. Germline CDR1 reads MNHEY; CDR2 reads SMNVEV (reference sequence). Trimming pared 8 bases from V and 1 base from J, leaving 17 bases between. The CDR3 is 15 residues long. The chain's CDR3 is CASDSYKNRNTEAFF. The CDR3 DNA sequence: TGTGCCAGCGATTCTTATAAAAATAGGAACACTGAAGCTTTCTTT.

This clonotype came up many times. The rearrangement links TRBV7-6 to TRBJ1-3; D is ambiguous. V was pared by 2 bases and J by 0 bases, with 14 bases between. Germline-derived CDR1 and CDR2 are SGHVS and FNYEAQ. This CDR3 contains 17 residues. The CDR3 region is CASSLFRRGISGNTIYF. The CDR3 DNA reads as TGTGCCAGCAGCTTATTTCGTCGAGGGATCTCTGGAAACACCATATATTTT.

There are many counts of this clonotype. V usage is TRBV6-5 and J usage is TRBJ2-7; the match to TRBD1 covers 12 bases. The CDR3 runs to 16 residues. Germline CDR1 reads MNHEY; CDR2 reads SVGAGI. The J segment lost 7 bases and the V segment lost 4 bases, leaving 11 bases of the junction unmatched. The CDR3 reads CASSWHRDRGRGEQYF. CDR3 bases: TGTGCCAGCAGTTGGCACCGGGACAGGGGGCGAGGGGAGCAGTACTTC.

This clonotype was counted ten times or more. The gene calls are TRBV7-3 and TRBJ2-2, with D perhaps matching TRBD1 or TRBD2 (7 bases each). CDR1 SGHTA and CDR2 FQGTGA come from the germline V gene. The CDR3 spans 14 residues. Trimming shortened V by 5 bases and J by 3 bases, and 10 bases separated the two germline ends. The CDR3 is CASSAGGDTGELFF. DNA for the CDR3: TGTGCCAGCAGCGCAGGGGGGGACACCGGGGAGCTGTTTTTT. The variable domain in full, completed from reference TRBV7-3 and TRBJ2-2, reads GAGVSQTPSNKVTEKGKYVELRCDPISGHTALYWYRQSLGQGPEFLIYFQGTGAADDSGLPNDRFFAVRPEGSVSTLKIQRTERGDSAVYLCASSAGGDTGELFFGEGSRLTVL.

In its sample, this clonotype was seen many times. The chain recombines TRBV7-7 with TRBJ2-1, with D possibly matching TRBD2 (5 bases). This CDR3 has 16 amino acids. Between the trimmed V and J ends, which lost 5 bases and 0 bases, there was a span of 14 bases. Germline values: CDR1 SSHAT, CDR2 FNYEAQ (reference sequence). The CDR3 sequence: CASSPRLTSSYNEQFF. The CDR3 DNA is TGTGCCAGCAGCCCTAGACTAACCAGCTCCTACAATGAGCAGTTCTTC.

This clonotype was recorded at least ten times. This chain links TRBV6-5 with TRBJ2-5; perhaps D is TRBD1 or TRBD2 (6 bases each). The CDR3 length is 15 residues. Germline values: CDR1 MNHEY, CDR2 SVGAGI. V was cut by 0 bases and J by 7 bases, with 15 bases left in between. CDR3 nucleotides: TGTGCCAGCAGTTACTCATCTACAGGGACTGGGACCCAGTACTTC. It encodes CASSYSSTGTGTQYF.

This clonotype was found many times. The rearrangement uses TRBV29-1 and TRBJ1-2; D unclear. There are 12 residues in the CDR3. CDR1 is SQVTM, CDR2 ANQGSEA, per germline. Trimming left V 4 bases short and J 4 bases short, with 10 bases between. The CDR3 DNA reads TGCAGCGTTGTCGTCGCTACCTATGGCTACACCTTC. Translating gives CSVVVATYGYTF. Together with reference TRBV29-1 and TRBJ1-2, the CDR3 gives the full variable domain: SAVISQKPSRDICQRGTSLTIQCQVDSQVTMMFWYRQQPGQSLTLIATANQGSEATYESGFVIDKFPISRPNLTFSTLTVSNMSPEDSSIYLCSVVVATYGYTFGSGTRLTVV.

This clonotype was detected many times. The rearrangement uses TRBV2 and TRBJ2-2, with D maybe TRBD1 (6 bases). Trimming stripped 7 bases from V and 1 base from J, with 10 bases between. The CDR3 totals 14 residues. The germline V gene has CDR1 SNHLY and CDR2 FYNNEI. The CDR3 DNA is TGTGCCAGCAAGAGGACAGAGAACACCGGGGAGCTGTTTTTT. Translated, it gives CASKRTENTGELFF.